This entry describes one T cell receptor (beta chain). This clonotype came up a few times. Its antigen is still unknown. No quality values exist for individual bases; no much larger clone is one base distant. Reading from cysteine to phenylalanine, the CDR3 counts 14 amino acids. Kept here is only the CDR3 DNA, which spans 42 bases and is read in frame from base 1. According to the germline V gene, CDR1 reads MDHEN and CDR2 reads SYDVKM. Clipping removes 3 bases from V and 8 bases from J, with 7 as the unmatched junction base count. This entry is derived from a study of blood T cells in healthy people across ages (dated by TCRdb to the mid-2010s). About the full investigation: In model experiments, roughly one uniquely barcoded TCR beta cDNA molecule per two T cells was captured by template switching. Age-related changes in TCR beta repertoire diversity were measured in the study by deep sequencing normalized with unique cDNA molecular identifiers. The donors were divided into four age groups: young (average around 15 years), middle-aged (under 40), aged (roughly 60) and long-lived (approximately 74). To avoid experimental bias, donors of different ages were randomly spread across the sequencing lanes. For two donors (one aged 18 to 30 and one aged 80 or older), the study analyzed two additional independent replicas of 1 million unique cDNA reads from the same blood draw.

Library creation used 5' RACE. Sequencing was carried out with an Illumina HiSeq 2500. A second roughly 7 to 12 cycle PCR used a sample-barcoded 5' primer and a J-beta primer mix. Each TCR beta cDNA molecule received a unique molecular identifier from a template-switch 5' adaptor carrying 12 random nucleotides. At least 2.5 million CDR3-containing paired-end reads were obtained from each sample. First-strand cDNA was synthesized from all RNA with the Mint cDNA synthesis kit, primed by a TRBC-specific oligonucleotide. Following uracil-DNA glycosylase treatment, a first 18-cycle PCR with universal primers M1SS and BC2_uni_R was performed on all cDNA. In the source study's methods: Normalization of each sample was performed by random selection of 1 million high-quality reads, each carrying a distinct molecular identifier. Instead of being binned into consensus sequences, reads that shared molecular identifiers were thrown out. MiTCR, set to a Q25 quality threshold and the strictest error-elimination algorithm, was used for CDR3 identification, clonotype clustering and error correction. A nonparametric unseen species model with Euler transformation was used to estimate a lower bound on total TCR beta diversity. Clones were called with MiXCR by TCRdb after fastp trimmed the public reads at Q25, and only in-frame beta chains were retained. Merged by CDR3 protein, the rows form single entries marked with the most common genes and DNA. The V and J calls follow TCRdb's processing rather than the paper's. This sample comprises over 1,300,000 distinct CDR3 sequences, roughly 60% of them detected only once. The ten largest clones represent 6.5% to 8% of the sample.

Beyond this particular receptor, the publication reports: The CMV infection status of donors was not known, potentially confounding age-related changes in expanded clonotypes. Observed TCR beta diversity correlated strongly with the percentage of naive T cells measured by flow cytometry. Compared with the aged group, the long-lived group had more naive CD4+ T cells, fewer expanded clones and increased TCR diversity, suggesting age selection. As age increased, observed TCR beta diversity per million T cells dropped in a roughly linear way, and a significant reduction was already evident by age 40. Total diversity estimates from one million sequenced T cells were considered lower bounds and underestimates. Bulk unsorted PBMC profiling prevented conclusive comparison of naive and antigen-experienced compartments.

Donors were 35 to 40 systemically healthy Caucasian individuals from Russia aged roughly 6 to 90 years. Each donor gave around 9 milliliters of peripheral blood, collected into EDTA-treated Vacutainer tubes. Ficoll-Paque density-gradient centrifugation was used to isolate PBMCs, with at least 7 million per sample. Total RNA, at least 5 micrograms per sample, was extracted from PBMCs with Trizol reagent. The percentages of naive CD45RAhigh/CD27high T cells were determined by flow cytometry on a PBMC aliquot from every donor. This receptor was identified in a man aged 18 to 29 in good health. Sequenced input: blood. The V gene is TRBV28 and the J gene is TRBJ1-2, and 9 bases in between align with TRBD1. The nucleotide sequence is TGTGCCAGCAGTTTGACAGGGGGGGCGTGGGGCTACACCTTC. Its translation is CASSLTGGAWGYTF.